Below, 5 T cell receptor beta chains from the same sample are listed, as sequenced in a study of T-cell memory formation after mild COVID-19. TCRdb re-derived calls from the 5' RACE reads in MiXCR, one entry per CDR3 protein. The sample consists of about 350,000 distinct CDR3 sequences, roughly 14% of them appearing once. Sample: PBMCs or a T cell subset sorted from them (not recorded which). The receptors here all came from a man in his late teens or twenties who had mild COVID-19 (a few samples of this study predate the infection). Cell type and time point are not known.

The CDR3 coding sequence is TGTGCCAGCAGCTTAACTCCGGGGTTTTACAATGAGCAGTTCTTC. This encodes CASSLTPGFYNEQFF. This chain joins TRBV7-3 and TRBJ2-1; a possible D gene is TRBD2 (5 bases). Germline V gene sequence: CDR1 SGHTA, CDR2 FQGTGA. This CDR3 contains 15 residues. V lost 0 bases and J lost 4, with 10 bases in between.

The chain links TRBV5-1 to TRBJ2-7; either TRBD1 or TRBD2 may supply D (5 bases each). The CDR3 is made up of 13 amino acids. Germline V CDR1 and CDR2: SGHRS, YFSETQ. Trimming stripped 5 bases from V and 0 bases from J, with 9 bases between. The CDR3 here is CASREGSSYEQYF. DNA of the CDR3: TGCGCCAGCAGAGAGGGGAGCTCCTACGAGCAGTACTTC.

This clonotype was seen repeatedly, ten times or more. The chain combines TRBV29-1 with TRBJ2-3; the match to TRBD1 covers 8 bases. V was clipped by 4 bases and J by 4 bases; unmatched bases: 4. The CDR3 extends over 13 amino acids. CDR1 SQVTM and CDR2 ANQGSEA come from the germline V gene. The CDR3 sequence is CSVAGQGADTQYF. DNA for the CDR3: TGCAGCGTTGCAGGACAGGGAGCAGATACGCAGTATTTT.

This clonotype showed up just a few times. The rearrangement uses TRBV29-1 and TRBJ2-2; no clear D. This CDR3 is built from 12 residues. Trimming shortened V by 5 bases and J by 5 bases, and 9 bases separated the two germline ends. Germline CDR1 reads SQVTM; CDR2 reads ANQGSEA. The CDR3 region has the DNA TGCAGCGTTCGGACGGATACCGGGGAGCTGTTTTTT. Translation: CSVRTDTGELFF.

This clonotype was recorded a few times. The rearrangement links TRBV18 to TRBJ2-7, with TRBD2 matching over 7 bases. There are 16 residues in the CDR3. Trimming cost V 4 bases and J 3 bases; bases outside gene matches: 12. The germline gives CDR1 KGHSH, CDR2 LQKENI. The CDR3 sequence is CASSRGAGRQYYEQYV. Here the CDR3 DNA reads TGTGCCAGCTCACGAGGAGCGGGACGCCAATACTACGAGCAGTACGTC.